The rows below give T cell receptor beta chains drawn from one sample of a study of neurological immune-mediated disorders. Each CDR3 protein gets one entry after TCRdb re-called the 5' RACE reads with MiXCR. The sample includes about 46,000 distinct CDR3 sequences, 1.9% of them seen just once. The material sequenced was PBMCs. The receptors here all came from a woman aged 40 to 49 with multiple sclerosis. CDR3s leave out the opening cysteine and the closing phenylalanine or tryptophan. A D gene is named only where the DNA matches it firmly.

j_call v_call d_call cdr3_aa
TRBJ2-1 TRBV15 TRBD1 ATSPRTGSNEQF
TRBJ2-7 TRBV4-2 - ASSQAHTYEQY
TRBJ2-3 TRBV20-1 - SARRADTQY
TRBJ1-1 TRBV7-9 - ASSFSGRNTEAF
TRBJ2-3 TRBV12-3/TRBV12-4 - ASRPDRPGVY
TRBJ1-1 TRBV5-1 TRBD1 ASSPDRGQTDTEAF
TRBJ1-3 TRBV20-1 - SGRRGGPFGNTIY
TRBJ2-7 TRBV5-5 TRBD1 ASRSGTGSSYEQY
TRBJ2-1 TRBV5-1 TRBD2 ASRFGGESEQF
TRBJ2-1 TRBV20-1 TRBD1 SARSHLDRGYYNEQF
TRBJ2-3 TRBV24-1 - ATGSPGTSTDTQY
TRBJ2-3 TRBV5-1 - ASSFLPGTDTQY
TRBJ1-2 TRBV18 TRBD1 ASSPRGQDGYT
TRBJ1-2 TRBV29-1 TRBD1 SVWGGARDRSGYT
TRBJ2-3 TRBV20-1 - SAREGYLVTDTQY
TRBJ1-6 TRBV20-1 - SARRGPISPLH
TRBJ1-5 TRBV24-1 TRBD1 ATSDSRQGGQPQH
TRBJ2-7 TRBV6-6 - ASSYSEGTTVEQY
TRBJ2-3 TRBV19 TRBD1 ASNQPGQPTDTQY